What follows are 18 T cell receptor beta chains derived from one specimen sequenced in a study of T-cell reconstitution after alpha-beta-depleted transplantation in children. Unique molecular identifiers were used to barcode this TCRbeta library. One entry per CDR3 protein, called by TCRdb with MiXCR from the PCR reads. The repertoire holds about 120,000 distinct CDR3 sequences, with roughly 23% as singletons. Specimen: PBMCs, mostly from graft donor cells, collected 180 days after TCRalphabeta/CD19-depleted stem cell transplant. The receptors come from a male patient aged 2-15 years who had a stem cell transplant for chronic granulomatous disease, so the T cells may come from the graft donor.

This clonotype appeared many times. The chain is built from TRBV27 and TRBJ2-7; 8 bases fit TRBD1. Germline V gives CDR1 MNHEY, CDR2 SMNVEV (reference sequence). The CDR3 runs 15 residues. With V trimmed by 6 bases and J by 3 bases, 10 bases remained unmatched. The CDR3 DNA is TGTGCCAGCAGCACCTTATCGACAGGGGTCTACGAGCAGTACTTC. This translates into CASSTLSTGVYEQYF.

This clonotype occurred many times. This rearrangement joins TRBV12-3 or TRBV12-4 to TRBJ1-1, with unresolved D. V was clipped by 3 bases and J by 5 bases, with 10 bases between them. There are 13 residues in the CDR3. The CDR3 region is CASSFGVGTEAFF. For the CDR3, the DNA is TGTGCCAGCAGTTTCGGGGTGGGGACTGAAGCTTTCTTT.

This clonotype was picked up a small number of times. CDR3 in amino acids: CASSRVPGATYEQYF. In DNA, the CDR3 is TGTGCCAGCAGCCGGGTTCCAGGAGCTACCTACGAGCAGTACTTC. The chain combines TRBV5-6 with TRBJ2-7, with D unresolved. The germline CDR1 and CDR2 sequences are SGHDT and YYEEEE. V lost 4 bases to trimming and J lost 2 bases, with 16 bases between them. The CDR3 contains 15 residues.

The genes are TRBV5-1 and TRBJ2-7; TRBD1 matches at 7 bases. Germline trimming cut 2 bases from V and 5 bases from J; bases unmatched to any gene: 7. CDR1 and CDR2 (germline): SGHRS, YFSETQ. CDR3 length: 14 residues. The CDR3 loop is CASSLKTGPNEQYF. For the CDR3, the DNA is TGCGCCAGCAGCTTAAAGACAGGGCCCAACGAGCAGTACTTC. Combining the CDR3 with reference TRBV5-1 and TRBJ2-7 gives the whole variable domain KAGVTQTPRYLIKTRGQQVTLSCSPISGHRSVSWYQQTPGQGLQFLFEYFSETQRNKGNFPGRFSGRQFSNSRSEMNVSTLELGDSALYLCASSLKTGPNEQYFGPGTRLTVT.

This clonotype has only a few counts. V and J are TRBV20-1 and TRBJ2-7; 7 nucleotides match TRBD1. Germline trimming cut 0 bases from V and 3 bases from J; bases unmatched to any gene: 8. The CDR3 is 15 amino acids. Germline V CDR1 and CDR2: DFQATT, SNEGSKA (reference sequence). The CDR3 spells CSARDTGQLNYEQYF. The CDR3 DNA reads as TGCAGTGCTAGAGATACGGGACAGCTGAACTACGAGCAGTACTTC.

The chain employs TRBV7-3 and TRBJ2-7, with D tentatively TRBD1 (5 bases). CDR1 and CDR2 from the germline V gene are SGHTA and FQGTGA. The CDR3 sequence is 15 residues long. Between the trimmed V and J ends, which lost 0 bases and 5 bases, there was a span of 14 bases. CDR3 bases: TGTGCCAGCAGCTTAACGTGGACAACCTTTGACGAGCAGTACTTC. Amino acid sequence: CASSLTWTTFDEQYF.

This clonotype was picked up many times. CDR3 DNA: TGTGCCACCAGCATTAACCGAGGTGCTTATGAGCAGTTCTTC. Its translation: CATSINRGAYEQFF. The chain combines TRBV15 with TRBJ2-1; D gene unclear. CDR1 is LNHNV, CDR2 YYDKDF, per germline (reference sequence). The CDR3 is made up of 14 amino acids. V lost 4 bases and J lost 8, with 15 bases in between. The full variable domain, with the rest looked up from reference TRBV15 and TRBJ2-1, is DAMVIQNPRYQVTQFGKPVTLSCSQTLNHNVMYWYQQKSSQAPKLLFHYYDKDFNNEADTPDNFQSRRPNTSFCFLDIRSPGLGDTAMYLCATSINRGAYEQFFGPGTRLTVL.

This clonotype has only a few counts. This chain joins TRBV2 and TRBJ2-1, with a weak D call TRBD2 (5 bases). Germline V gene sequence: CDR1 SNHLY, CDR2 FYNNEI. This CDR3 spans 11 amino acids. V was cut by 8 bases and J by 7 bases, with 9 bases left in between. CDR3 nucleotides: TGTGCCAGCCTTAGCGTAAATGAGCAGTTCTTC. Translating gives CASLSVNEQFF.

This clonotype has only a few counts. J is TRBJ2-1 and V is TRBV20-1, with TRBD2 matching over 13 bases. CDR1 and CDR2 (germline): DFQATT, SNEGSKA (reference sequence). V gave up 6 bases and J gave up 5 bases; unmatched junction bases: 4. CDR3 size: 14 residues. The DNA of the CDR3 is TGCAGTGCACTAGCGGGGGGGCGTGACAATGAGCAGTTCTTC. Its translation is CSALAGGRDNEQFF.

This chain connects TRBV27 to TRBJ2-1; TRBD2 is a possible D gene (5 bases). With 7 bases removed from V and 3 bases from J, the gap between germline ends came to 13 bases. The CDR3 runs 14 residues. CDR1 is MNHEY and CDR2 is SMNVEV in the germline V gene (reference sequence). The CDR3 loop reads CASKWTLLYNEQFF. The CDR3 bases are TGTGCCAGCAAATGGACTCTACTCTACAATGAGCAGTTCTTC.

The V gene is TRBV7-2, the J gene TRBJ2-3, with TRBD1 as a possible D gene (6 bases). Germline V gene sequence: CDR1 SGHTA, CDR2 FQGNSA. CDR3 length: 14 amino acids. The V gene lost 7 bases and the J gene lost 1 base, with 12 bases spanning the gap. CDR3 sequence reads: CASNRDTGTDTQYF. The DNA for the CDR3 is TGTGCCAGCAACCGGGACACTGGCACAGATACGCAGTATTTT.

This chain links TRBV12-3 or TRBV12-4 with TRBJ2-7, with no clear D. CDR3 length: 13 residues. V lost 9 bases to trimming and J lost 3 bases, with 15 bases between them. In DNA form, the CDR3 reads TGTGCCAGTTCGGTAGAGAGCTACTACGAGCAGTACTTC. It specifies CASSVESYYEQYF.

This chain joins TRBV10-3 and TRBJ1-5; D is undetermined. CDR3 size: 17 residues. CDR1 and CDR2 from the germline V gene are ENHRY and SYGVKD. Trimming removed 8 bases from V and 0 bases from J, with 20 bases in between. This chain's CDR3 is CAISYRSQDVSNQPQHF. The CDR3 bases are TGTGCCATCTCTTACCGAAGCCAGGACGTTAGCAATCAGCCCCAGCATTTT.

The V call is TRBV5-1, the J call TRBJ2-7, with TRBD1 as a possible D gene (6 bases). Per germline, CDR1 SGHRS and CDR2 YFSETQ. V was trimmed by 5 bases and J by 5 bases, leaving 14 bases between them. There are 13 residues in the CDR3. CDR3: CASRNQGLDEQYF. CDR3 in DNA: TGCGCCAGCAGGAACCAGGGGCTCGACGAGCAGTACTTC.

This clonotype was seen repeatedly, ten times or more. This clone may be a read error of a much larger clone one base away. This chain connects TRBV5-1 to TRBJ2-2; D is undetermined. Germline values: CDR1 SGHRS, CDR2 YFSETQ. The CDR3 has 12 amino acids. V was clipped by 1 base and J by 3 bases, with 1 base between them. The CDR3 loop is CASSLYTGELFF. The CDR3 nucleotides read TGCGCCAGCAGCTTGTACACCGGGGAGCTGTTTTTT.

The chain recombines TRBV7-9 with TRBJ2-5; D unresolved. The V end was cut by 5 bases, the J end by 5 bases, with 12 bases between. This CDR3 contains 13 residues. The V gene's germline CDR1 is SEHNR and CDR2 FQNEAQ (reference sequence). The CDR3 region has the DNA TGTGCCAGCAGCCCCCCAGCGTGGGAGACCCAGTACTTC. Translating gives CASSPPAWETQYF.

In this sample, this clonotype turned up many times. This chain joins TRBV27 and TRBJ1-1, with TRBD1 as a possible D gene (5 bases). Trimming cost V 4 bases and J 5 bases, with 20 bases left between them. The CDR3 contains 16 residues. CDR1 and CDR2 (germline): MNHEY, SMNVEV (reference sequence). CDR3 coding DNA: TGTGCCAGCAGTTCGGGACGGGCGGGTGTGGGGACTGAAGCTTTCTTT. As protein: CASSSGRAGVGTEAFF.

The chain links TRBV12-3 or TRBV12-4 to TRBJ1-2, with D possibly being TRBD1 (5 bases). CDR3 size: 14 residues. The germline V and J ends were trimmed by 5 bases and 0 bases, with 10 bases remaining between them. CDR3 amino acids: CASSKDRANYGYTF. The CDR3 coding sequence is TGTGCCAGCAGTAAAGACAGAGCTAACTATGGCTACACCTTC.